These 18 T cell receptor beta chains were sequenced from one sample in a study of control samples from healthy donors and cancer patients. Clones were read by immunoSEQ multiplex PCR, and TCRdb kept only the in-frame ones, dropping some. Counted here are fewer than 95,000 clones, approximately 86% occurring once; the ten biggest clones make up around 1.3%. The sample comprised blood. The receptors were gathered from a woman aged 45-65 years in good health.

This clone has a handful of counts. V usage is TRBV2 and J usage is TRBJ1-2; a possible D gene is TRBD1 (5 bases). The V end was cut by 7 bases, the J end by 3 bases, with 18 bases between. There are 15 residues in the CDR3. CDR1 SNHLY and CDR2 FYNNEI come from the germline V gene. DNA of the CDR3: TGTGCCAGCACGCAGGGAGTTACGGACGACTATGGCTACACCTTC. Its protein is CASTQGVTDDYGYTF.

The CDR3 nucleotides are TGCGCCAGCAGCCAAGTTATCCGGGACAGGGGGCTATACGAGCAGTACTTC. It codes for CASSQVIRDRGLYEQYF. V usage is TRBV4-1 and J usage is TRBJ2-7, with 12 bases fitting TRBD1. With 1 base clipped from V and 4 bases from J, the junction kept 8 bases outside the gene matches. Germline assignment: CDR1 MGHRA and CDR2 YSYEKL. The CDR3 sequence is 17 residues long.

The V and J genes are TRBV18 and TRBJ2-7; D may match TRBD1 or TRBD2 (5 bases each). Between the trimmed V and J ends, which lost 2 bases and 7 bases, there was a span of 15 bases. Germline V gene lookup returns CDR1 KGHSH and CDR2 LQKENI. This CDR3 has 14 residues. CDR3 amino acids: CASSPVGANAEQYF. In nucleotides, the CDR3 is TGTGCCAGCTCACCAGTCGGGGCCAACGCGGAGCAGTACTTC.

This clone was observed a handful of times. V usage is TRBV28 and J usage is TRBJ2-4, with D unclear. From germline, CDR1 is MDHEN and CDR2 SYDVKM. Trimming left V 9 bases short and J 1 base short, with 19 bases between. This CDR3 is 16 amino acids long. The CDR3 region is CASGGDQVLAKNIQYF. Here the CDR3 DNA reads TGTGCCAGTGGTGGAGACCAGGTTCTGGCCAAAAACATTCAGTACTTC.

The rearrangement links TRBV6-2 or TRBV6-3 to TRBJ2-6; unclear D gene. V dropped 5 bases and J dropped 1 base, with 6 bases sitting between them. Germline-derived CDR1 and CDR2 are MNHEY and SVGEGT. The CDR3 covers 14 residues. The CDR3 region has the DNA TGTGCCAGCAGTGCCCCATCTGGGGCCAACGTCCTGACTTTC. Amino acids: CASSAPSGANVLTF.

This clone was seen a few times. This chain uses TRBV2 with TRBJ1-2, with D perhaps matching TRBD1 (5 bases). The V and J ends lost 7 bases and 6 bases respectively, with 12 bases between them. CDR1 SNHLY and CDR2 FYNNEI come from the germline V gene. The length of the CDR3 is 12 residues. This chain's CDR3 is CASKYTGDGYTF. CDR3 bases: TGTGCCAGCAAATATACAGGAGATGGCTACACCTTC.

This chain joins TRBV28 and TRBJ2-1; D gene uncertain. CDR1 MDHEN and CDR2 SYDVKM come from the germline V gene. The CDR3 loop spans 13 amino acids. V lost 7 bases and J lost 0, with 7 bases in between. For the CDR3, the DNA is TGTGCCAGCATAAGCGCCTCCTACAATGAGCAGTTCTTC. Translating it yields CASISASYNEQFF.

Here the CDR3 reads CASSPSQGRAGSPLHF. The CDR3, as DNA: TGTGCCAGCAGCCCATCCCAGGGGAGGGCAGGATCACCCCTCCACTTT. The chain is built from TRBV6-6 and TRBJ1-6; possible D gene TRBD1, 6 bases. Germline CDR1 reads MNHNY; CDR2 reads SVGAGI (reference sequence). Deletions cut 6 bases from V and 10 bases from J, with 22 bases between. This CDR3 has 16 amino acids.

This clone was seen once. The chain links TRBV15 to TRBJ1-2; 7 nucleotides line up with TRBD1. The CDR3 runs 15 residues. Germline V CDR1 and CDR2: LNHNV, YYDKDF (reference sequence). V shed 5 bases, J shed 5 bases, and the junction held 11 bases outside the gene matches. CDR3 DNA sequence: TGTGCCACCAGCGCGGGACAGCCAAACCATTATGGCTACACCTTC. Its protein product is CATSAGQPNHYGYTF.

The chain couples TRBV28 to TRBJ1-5; perhaps TRBD1 as D (6 bases). The CDR3 has 17 residues. Between the trimmed V and J ends, which lost 6 bases and 3 bases, there was a span of 21 bases. Germline CDR1 is MDHEN and CDR2 is SYDVKM. The CDR3 bases are TGTGCCAGCAGGCGAAGGGGGGCCGCCGTCTACAATCAGCCCCAGCATTTT. Translation gives CASRRRGAAVYNQPQHF.

This chain joins TRBV20-1 and TRBJ1-3, with unresolved D. The germline CDR1 and CDR2 sequences are DFQATT and SNEGSKA (reference sequence). The CDR3 is 11 amino acids. CDR3 in DNA: TGCAGCATCTCGCAAGGAAACACCATATATTTT. Its protein product is CSISQGNTIYF.

This clone has just one count. The V call is TRBV2, the J call TRBJ1-2; 7 bases line up with TRBD1. V lost 1 base, J lost 5 bases, and 13 bases stayed unmatched. This CDR3 contains 17 residues. The V gene's germline CDR1 is SNHLY and CDR2 FYNNEI. The CDR3 here is CASSEDSGPTGRYGYTF. CDR3 in DNA: TGTGCCAGCAGTGAAGATTCTGGGCCGACAGGGAGATATGGCTACACCTTC.

V usage is TRBV5-3 and J usage is TRBJ2-3; 11 bases match TRBD2. TRBV5-3 is an open reading frame, and its role is uncertain. After removal of 0 bases from V and 0 bases from J, the junction contained 15 bases not matched to a gene. The CDR3 has 21 residues. The CDR3 is CARSLVAGLAGDSFSTDTQYF. The CDR3, as DNA: TGTGCCAGAAGCTTGGTGGCTGGACTAGCGGGTGATTCTTTTAGCACAGATACGCAGTATTTT.

The chain joins TRBV6-6 to TRBJ2-7; 12 bases agree with TRBD1. Germline lookup yields CDR1 MNHNY and CDR2 SVGAGI (reference sequence). Losses at the gene ends were 2 bases for V and 7 bases for J; bases not matched to a gene: 6. The length of the CDR3 is 15 residues. CDR3 nucleotides: TGTGCCAGCAGTTACAGGGGACAGGGGGCGGGGGAGCAGTACTTC. This translates into CASSYRGQGAGEQYF.

The gene calls are TRBV4-3 and TRBJ2-3, with no clear D. The V and J ends lost 1 base and 4 bases respectively, with 24 bases between them. This CDR3 comprises 19 residues. Germline values: CDR1 LGHNA, CDR2 YSLEER. The CDR3 sequence: CASSQGLLGSTPVADTQYF. The CDR3 DNA is TGCGCCAGCAGCCAAGGACTCTTGGGCTCCACCCCTGTCGCAGATACGCAGTATTTT.

The rearrangement links TRBV20-1 to TRBJ1-2; no definite D call. Germline CDR1 reads DFQATT; CDR2 reads SNEGSKA (reference sequence). There are 11 residues in the CDR3. V was clipped by 1 base and J by 8 bases, with 8 bases between them. CDR3 in amino acids: CSARVSEGYTF. As DNA, the CDR3 is TGCAGTGCTAGAGTTTCGGAGGGCTACACCTTC.

V gene TRBV20-1 combines with J gene TRBJ2-3; possibly TRBD1 or TRBD2 for D (5 bases each). Between the trimmed V and J ends, which lost 5 bases and 2 bases, there was a span of 17 bases. Germline V gives CDR1 DFQATT, CDR2 SNEGSKA (reference sequence). This CDR3 is built from 15 residues. The CDR3 DNA sequence: TGCAGTGCTCGTGGGGGAGTTCCCCCCACAGATACGCAGTATTTT. Translating it yields CSARGGVPPTDTQYF.

The genes are TRBV7-2 and TRBJ2-2, with TRBD2 identical over 12 bases. The CDR3 spans 16 residues. The germline V gene has CDR1 SGHTA and CDR2 FQGNSA. V gave up 6 bases and J gave up 5 bases; unmatched junction bases: 7. CDR3 in amino acids: CASRNRLAGVTGELFF. DNA of the CDR3: TGTGCCAGCAGGAATCGACTAGCGGGGGTTACCGGGGAGCTGTTTTTT. The variable domain in full, completed from reference TRBV7-2 and TRBJ2-2, reads GAGVSQSPSNKVTEKGKDVELRCDPISGHTALYWYRQSLGQGLEFLIYFQGNSAPDKSGLPSDRFSAERTGGSVSTLTIQRTQQEDSAVYLCASRNRLAGVTGELFFGEGSRLTVL.